The 24 T cell receptor beta chains presented below share a single source sample, sequenced in a study of blood T cell repertoires in COVID-19. Method: immunoSEQ multiplex PCR; TCRdb's copy keeps in-frame clones and lacks some. The sample consists of 300,000 to 350,000 clones, about 87% of them appearing once. Sequencing was performed on peripheral blood. These receptors were collected from a woman aged 45-65 years with COVID-19, enrolled during active disease.

The V and J genes are TRBV12-3 or TRBV12-4 and TRBJ1-2; TRBD1 is a possible D gene (5 bases). The CDR3 runs 13 residues. V was trimmed by 5 bases and J by 8 bases, leaving 15 bases between them. Here the CDR3 reads CASSTQTRAGYTF. The DNA of the CDR3 is TGTGCCAGCAGTACCCAAACCAGGGCAGGCTACACCTTC.

This clone has a handful of counts. V gene TRBV4-1 combines with J gene TRBJ2-1; 13 positions agree with TRBD2. The CDR3 extends over 19 amino acids. Germline CDR1 MGHRA, CDR2 YSYEKL. With 0 bases clipped from V and 5 bases from J, the junction kept 10 bases outside the gene matches. The CDR3 nucleotides read TGCGCCAGCAGCCAAGACCCCTCAACTAGCGGGAGGGCCGACAATGAGCAGTTCTTC. Translation gives CASSQDPSTSGRADNEQFF.

V and J are TRBV4-2 and TRBJ2-1; 9 nucleotides match TRBD1. Trimming at V came to 4 bases and at J to 5 bases, leaving 3 bases not matched to a gene. Germline loops: CDR1 LGHNA, CDR2 YNFKEQ. The CDR3 sequence is 14 residues long. CDR3 nucleotide sequence: TGTGCCAGCAGCCCCGGGACAGGGAACAATGAGCAGTTCTTC. Its translation: CASSPGTGNNEQFF.

The V call is TRBV3-1 (or the pseudogene TRBV3-2), the J call TRBJ1-2; TRBD1 aligns across 7 bases. The CDR3 consists of 13 residues. V lost 1 base, J lost 7 bases, and 3 bases stayed unmatched. The germline gives CDR1 LGHDT, CDR2 YNNKEL (reference sequence). The CDR3 nucleotides are TGTGCCAGCAGCCAAGTAGGGGGCTCTGGCTACACCTTC. This sequence encodes CASSQVGGSGYTF.

The chain employs TRBV9 and TRBJ2-7; 8 bases are shared with TRBD1. Germline-derived CDR1 and CDR2 are SGDLS and YYNGEE. The V segment lost 3 bases and the J segment 2 bases; nucleotides outside the gene matches: 1. The CDR3 consists of 13 residues. The CDR3 sequence: CASSATGAYEQYF. Here the CDR3 DNA reads TGTGCCAGCAGCGCGACAGGGGCCTACGAGCAGTACTTC.

The V and J genes are TRBV4-2 and TRBJ1-2; the match to TRBD1 covers 7 bases. With V trimmed by 2 bases and J by 7 bases, 22 bases remained unmatched. Germline V lookup: CDR1 LGHNA, CDR2 YNFKEQ. The CDR3 sequence is 19 residues long. The CDR3 loop reads CASSQTQGSRGTGGTGYTF. The DNA for the CDR3 is TGTGCCAGCAGCCAAACACAGGGGTCGAGGGGAACTGGGGGGACTGGCTACACCTTC.

This chain connects TRBV24-1 to TRBJ2-3, with D hard to call. Germline CDR1 is KGHDR and CDR2 is SFDVKD. The CDR3 has 13 amino acids. V lost 3 bases and J lost 6, with 9 bases in between. CDR3 nucleotide sequence: TGTGCCACCAGTGATAGTCTACTTGATACGCAGTATTTT. Protein: CATSDSLLDTQYF.

The chain combines TRBV19 with TRBJ1-3; possibly TRBD1 for D (5 bases). Germline assignment: CDR1 LNHDA and CDR2 SQIVND (reference sequence). V lost 1 base and J lost 1, with 8 bases in between. The CDR3 sequence is 15 residues long. CDR3 loop: CASSIGGISGNTIYF. CDR3 coding DNA: TGTGCCAGTAGTATAGGGGGCATATCTGGAAACACCATATATTTT.

This chain connects TRBV4-2 to TRBJ2-1; weak D call: TRBD1 (7 bases). CDR1 LGHNA and CDR2 YNFKEQ come from the germline V gene. This CDR3 contains 12 residues. V lost 4 bases to trimming and J lost 9 bases, with 10 bases between them. Here the CDR3 DNA reads TGTGCCAGCAGCCCAGGGGGGTTTGAGCAGTTCTTC. Its protein is CASSPGGFEQFF.

The V and J genes are TRBV29-1 and TRBJ1-2; D is undetermined. The CDR3 loop spans 12 amino acids. The germline CDR1 and CDR2 sequences are SQVTM and ANQGSEA. V lost 3 bases and J 4 bases, leaving 9 bases between the germline ends. CDR3 sequence: CSVDQDRYGYTF. Here the CDR3 DNA reads TGCAGCGTTGATCAGGATCGCTATGGCTACACCTTC.

The gene calls are TRBV6-6 and TRBJ1-1, with D tentatively TRBD1 (5 bases). The CDR3 loop spans 14 amino acids. Germline values: CDR1 MNHNY, CDR2 SVGAGI (reference sequence). Trimming stripped 6 bases from V and 1 base from J, with 12 bases between. This CDR3 reads CASSPAGENTEAFF. In DNA, the CDR3 is TGTGCCAGCAGCCCGGCGGGGGAGAACACTGAAGCTTTCTTT.

The gene calls are TRBV21-1 and TRBJ2-7; TRBD1, as called in the table, went unchecked against the DNA. TRBV21-1 is a pseudogene. CDR3 length: 17 residues. CDR3 sequence (DNA): TGTGCCAGCAGACGAGCAAGGGACAGGGTCGATCCCTACGAGCAGTACTTC. Its protein is CASRRARDRVDPYEQYF.

The chain uses TRBV5-4 and TRBJ2-5; a possible D gene is TRBD2 (5 bases). V was cut by 2 bases and J by 4 bases, with 12 bases left in between. In germline, CDR1 is SGHNT, CDR2 YYREEE (reference sequence). This CDR3 spans 14 amino acids. Here the CDR3 DNA reads TGTGCCAGCAGCTTCCGTACTAGTGTAGAGACCCAGTACTTC. Encoded protein: CASSFRTSVETQYF.

This chain links TRBV7-2 with TRBJ1-2; tentative D call: TRBD1 (5 bases). V gave up 5 bases and J gave up 7 bases, with 14 bases separating them. The CDR3 sequence is 13 residues long. Germline V gene lookup returns CDR1 SGHTA and CDR2 FQGNSA. CDR3 DNA sequence: TGTGCCAGCAGCCTTCTGACAGCGCCTGGCTACACCTTC. Translation: CASSLLTAPGYTF.

The chain is built from TRBV5-6 and TRBJ2-3; 7 positions match TRBD2. J lost 6 bases, V lost 3 bases, and 10 bases had no gene match. The CDR3 length is 15 residues. Per germline, CDR1 SGHDT and CDR2 YYEEEE. The CDR3 reads CASSSVAGVLDTQYF. The DNA for the CDR3 is TGTGCCAGCAGCTCCGTGGCGGGAGTGTTGGATACGCAGTATTTT.

The count of this clone is one. V gene TRBV27 combines with J gene TRBJ2-5, with D perhaps TRBD2 (6 bases). CDR1 and CDR2 from the germline V gene are MNHEY and SMNVEV (reference sequence). Trimming took off 10 bases at V and 4 bases at J, with 22 bases between the two ends. CDR3 length: 15 residues. The DNA of the CDR3 is TGTGCCACCGACGCGGGGACGGACATAGGAGAGACCCAGTACTTC. Protein product: CATDAGTDIGETQYF.

V is TRBV5-1 and J is TRBJ1-6; 7 nucleotides match TRBD1. The CDR3 covers 16 residues. CDR1 and CDR2 from the germline V gene are SGHRS and YFSETQ. Losses at the gene ends were 0 bases for V and 6 bases for J; bases not matched to a gene: 6. The DNA of the CDR3 is TGCGCCAGCAGCTTGGACGGGACAGCATCTAATTCACCCCTCCACTTT. This sequence encodes CASSLDGTASNSPLHF.

Only one count was recorded for this clone. The V and J genes are TRBV19 and TRBJ1-3; a possible D gene is TRBD1 (5 bases). V gave up 3 bases and J gave up 0 bases, with 9 bases separating them. Looked up from germline, CDR1 is LNHDA and CDR2 is SQIVND (reference sequence). This CDR3 comprises 15 residues. The DNA of the CDR3 is TGTGCCAGTAGTATGGGGCGGACCTCTGGAAACACCATATATTTT. It yields the protein CASSMGRTSGNTIYF.

This chain links TRBV14 with TRBJ2-1, with a possible D match to TRBD1 (6 bases). From germline, CDR1 is SGHDN and CDR2 FVKESK. V was trimmed by 4 bases and J by 9 bases, leaving 19 bases between them. The CDR3 is 15 residues long. Written as DNA, the CDR3 is TGTGCCAGCAGCCCCAGGGGTGAAGGTTATTCTGAGCAGTTCTTC. Translating it yields CASSPRGEGYSEQFF.

The J gene is TRBJ2-5, the V gene TRBV15, with 8 bases that match TRBD1. CDR3 length equals 15 residues. The V gene's germline CDR1 is LNHNV and CDR2 YYDKDF (reference sequence). After removal of 3 bases from V and 4 bases from J, the junction contained 7 bases not matched to a gene. Here the CDR3 DNA reads TGTGCCACCAGCAGCCAGGGGGCGCTGATAGAGACCCAGTACTTC. Amino acid sequence: CATSSQGALIETQYF.

This rearrangement joins TRBV6-2 or TRBV6-3 to TRBJ2-6; D is possibly TRBD1 (7 bases). This CDR3 is built from 15 residues. V was shortened by 5 bases and J by 2 bases, with 10 bases between the two germline ends. Per the germline V gene, CDR1 is MNHEY and CDR2 is SVGEGT. The CDR3 DNA follows: TGTGCCAGCAGTCAGGGGGGCGCTGGGGCCAACGTCCTGACTTTC. Its protein is CASSQGGAGANVLTF.

The J gene is TRBJ1-5, the V gene TRBV6-5; D perhaps matches TRBD1 (5 bases). V dropped 4 bases and J dropped 1 base, with 8 bases sitting between them. CDR1 is MNHEY and CDR2 is SVGAGI in the germline V gene. The CDR3 consists of 14 residues. CDR3: CASSSWGSNQPQHF. In nucleotides, the CDR3 is TGTGCCAGCAGTTCTTGGGGCAGCAATCAGCCCCAGCATTTT.

J is TRBJ1-1 and V is TRBV3-1 (or the pseudogene TRBV3-2); D ambiguous. CDR3 length: 13 residues. Per the germline V gene, CDR1 is LGHDT and CDR2 is YNNKEL (reference sequence). Between the trimmed V and J ends, which lost 1 base and 5 bases, there was a span of 8 bases. This chain's CDR3 is CASSQVGVTEAFF. CDR3 DNA sequence: TGTGCCAGCAGCCAAGTCGGGGTAACTGAAGCTTTCTTT.

The CDR3 here is CASSEALMGQQPQHF. The CDR3 DNA is TGTGCCAGCAGTGAAGCGCTTATGGGCCAACAGCCCCAGCATTTT. The genes are TRBV6-1 and TRBJ1-5; D is undetermined. The CDR3 totals 15 residues. The V gene lost 0 bases and the J gene lost 7 bases, with 13 bases spanning the gap. CDR1 is MNHNS, CDR2 SASEGT, per germline.